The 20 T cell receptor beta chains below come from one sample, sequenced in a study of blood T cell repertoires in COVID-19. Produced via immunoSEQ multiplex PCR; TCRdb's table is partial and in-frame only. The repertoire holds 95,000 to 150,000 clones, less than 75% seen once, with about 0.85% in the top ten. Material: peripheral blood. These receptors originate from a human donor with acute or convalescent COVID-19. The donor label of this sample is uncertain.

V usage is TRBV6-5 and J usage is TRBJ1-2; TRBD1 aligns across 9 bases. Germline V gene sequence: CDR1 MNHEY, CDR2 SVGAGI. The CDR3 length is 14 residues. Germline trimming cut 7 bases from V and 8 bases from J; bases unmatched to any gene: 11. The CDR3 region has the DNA TGTGCCAGCACTACCGGGACAGGGATTAGAGGCTACACCTTC. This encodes CASTTGTGIRGYTF.

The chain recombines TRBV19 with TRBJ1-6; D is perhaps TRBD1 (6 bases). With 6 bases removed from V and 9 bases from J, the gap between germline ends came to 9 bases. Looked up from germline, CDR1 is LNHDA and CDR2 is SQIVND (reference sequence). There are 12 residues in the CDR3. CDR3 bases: TGTGCCAGTAGCCAGGGGCTTTCACCCCTCCACTTT. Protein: CASSQGLSPLHF.

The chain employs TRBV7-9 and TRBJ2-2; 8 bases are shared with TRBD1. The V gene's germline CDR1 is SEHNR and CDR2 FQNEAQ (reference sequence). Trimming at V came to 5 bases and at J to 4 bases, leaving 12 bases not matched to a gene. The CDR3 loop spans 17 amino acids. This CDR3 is CASSAGTGGVTTGELFF. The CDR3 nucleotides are TGTGCCAGCAGCGCAGGGACAGGAGGGGTCACCACCGGGGAGCTGTTTTTT. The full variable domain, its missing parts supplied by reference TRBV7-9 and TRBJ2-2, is DTGVSQNPRHKITKRGQNVTFRCDPISEHNRLYWYRQTLGQGPEFLTYFQNEAQLEKSRLLSDRFSAERPKGSFSTLEIQRTEQGDSAMYLCASSAGTGGVTTGELFFGEGSRLTVL.

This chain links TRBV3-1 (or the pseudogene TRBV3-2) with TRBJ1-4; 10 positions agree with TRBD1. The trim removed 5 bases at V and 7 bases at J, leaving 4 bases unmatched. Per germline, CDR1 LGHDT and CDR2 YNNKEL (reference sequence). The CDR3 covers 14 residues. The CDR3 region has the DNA TGTGCCAGCAGCAGGGACAGGGGAGGTGAAAAACTGTTTTTT. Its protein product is CASSRDRGGEKLFF.

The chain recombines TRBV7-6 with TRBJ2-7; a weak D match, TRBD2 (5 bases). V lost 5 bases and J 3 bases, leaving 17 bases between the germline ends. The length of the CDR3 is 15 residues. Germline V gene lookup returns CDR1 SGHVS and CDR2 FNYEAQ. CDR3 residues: CASSQVEGSGYEQYF. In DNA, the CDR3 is TGTGCCAGCAGCCAGGTAGAGGGATCGGGCTACGAGCAGTACTTC.

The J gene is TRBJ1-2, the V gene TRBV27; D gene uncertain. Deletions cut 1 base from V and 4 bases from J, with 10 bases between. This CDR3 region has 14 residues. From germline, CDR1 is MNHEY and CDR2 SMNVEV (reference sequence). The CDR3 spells CASSLFGGSYGYTF. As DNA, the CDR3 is TGTGCCAGCAGTTTATTCGGCGGTAGCTATGGCTACACCTTC.

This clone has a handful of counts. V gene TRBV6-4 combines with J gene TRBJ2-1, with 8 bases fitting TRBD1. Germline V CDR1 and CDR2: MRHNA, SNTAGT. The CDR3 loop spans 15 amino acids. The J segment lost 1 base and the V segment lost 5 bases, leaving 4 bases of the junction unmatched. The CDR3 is CASSSGTGSYNEQFF. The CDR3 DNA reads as TGTGCCAGCAGTTCCGGGACAGGTTCCTACAATGAGCAGTTCTTC.

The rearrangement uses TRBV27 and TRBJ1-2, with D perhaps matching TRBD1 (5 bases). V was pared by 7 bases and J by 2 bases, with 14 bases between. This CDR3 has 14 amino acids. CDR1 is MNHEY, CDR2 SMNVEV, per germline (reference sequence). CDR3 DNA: TGTGCCAGCACCTCGGGGGAGAAGAACTATGGCTACACCTTC. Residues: CASTSGEKNYGYTF.

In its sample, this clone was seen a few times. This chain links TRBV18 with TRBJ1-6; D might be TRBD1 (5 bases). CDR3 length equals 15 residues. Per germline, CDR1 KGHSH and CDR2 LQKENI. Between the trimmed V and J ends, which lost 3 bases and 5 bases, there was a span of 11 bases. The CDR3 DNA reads TGTGCCAGCTCACCCGCGGGACGGGATAATTCACCCCTCCACTTT. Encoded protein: CASSPAGRDNSPLHF.

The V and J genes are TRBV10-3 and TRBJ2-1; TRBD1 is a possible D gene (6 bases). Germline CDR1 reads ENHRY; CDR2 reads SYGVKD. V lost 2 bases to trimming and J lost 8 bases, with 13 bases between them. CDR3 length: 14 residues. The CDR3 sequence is CAISEAGVADEQFF. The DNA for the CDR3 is TGTGCCATCAGTGAGGCAGGGGTCGCAGATGAGCAGTTCTTC.

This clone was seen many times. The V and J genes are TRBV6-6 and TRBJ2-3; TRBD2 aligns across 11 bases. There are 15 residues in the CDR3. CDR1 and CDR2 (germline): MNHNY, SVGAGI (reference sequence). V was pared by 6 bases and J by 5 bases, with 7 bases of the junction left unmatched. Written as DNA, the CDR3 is TGTGCCAGCAGCCCGACTAGCGGGGCTCAAGATACGCAGTATTTT. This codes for CASSPTSGAQDTQYF.

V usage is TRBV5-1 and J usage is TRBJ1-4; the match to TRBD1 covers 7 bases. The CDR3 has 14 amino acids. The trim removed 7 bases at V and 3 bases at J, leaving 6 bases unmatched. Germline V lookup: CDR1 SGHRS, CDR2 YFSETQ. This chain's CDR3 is CASGRDSSNEKLFF. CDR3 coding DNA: TGCGCCAGCGGAAGGGACAGTTCTAATGAAAAACTGTTTTTT.

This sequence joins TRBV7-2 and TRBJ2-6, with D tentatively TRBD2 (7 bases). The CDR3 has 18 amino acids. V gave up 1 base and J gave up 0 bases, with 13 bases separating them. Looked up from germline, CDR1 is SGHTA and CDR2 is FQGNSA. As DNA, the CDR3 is TGTGCCAGCAGCTTAGTAGGGGGGAGGGGCTCTGGGGCCAACGTCCTGACTTTC. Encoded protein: CASSLVGGRGSGANVLTF.

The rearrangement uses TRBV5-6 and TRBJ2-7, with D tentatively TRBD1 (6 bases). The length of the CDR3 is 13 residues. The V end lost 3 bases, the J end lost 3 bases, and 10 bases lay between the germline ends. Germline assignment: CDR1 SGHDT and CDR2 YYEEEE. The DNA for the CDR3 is TGTGCCAGCAGCTCCACAGGGTTCTACGAGCAGTACGTC. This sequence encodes CASSSTGFYEQYV.

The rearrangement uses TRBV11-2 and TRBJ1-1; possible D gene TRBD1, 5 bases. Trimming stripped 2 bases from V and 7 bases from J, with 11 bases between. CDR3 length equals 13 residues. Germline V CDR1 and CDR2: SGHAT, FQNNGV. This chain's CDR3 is CASSLRTPHEAFF. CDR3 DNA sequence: TGTGCCAGCAGCTTAAGGACACCCCATGAAGCTTTCTTT.

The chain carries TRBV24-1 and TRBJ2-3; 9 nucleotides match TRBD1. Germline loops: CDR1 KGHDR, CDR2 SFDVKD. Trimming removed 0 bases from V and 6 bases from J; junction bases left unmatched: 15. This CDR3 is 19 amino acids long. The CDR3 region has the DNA TGTGCCACCAGTGATTTGCCGGGACAGGGTGACCCCGGTAGCGATACGCAGTATTTT. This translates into CATSDLPGQGDPGSDTQYF.

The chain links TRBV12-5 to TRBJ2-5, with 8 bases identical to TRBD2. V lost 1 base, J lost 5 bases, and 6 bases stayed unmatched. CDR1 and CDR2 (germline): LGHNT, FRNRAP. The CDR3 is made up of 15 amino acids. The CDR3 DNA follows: TGTGCTAGTGGTTTGGCCCGGGGGGGTCGGGAGACCCAGTACTTC. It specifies CASGLARGGRETQYF.

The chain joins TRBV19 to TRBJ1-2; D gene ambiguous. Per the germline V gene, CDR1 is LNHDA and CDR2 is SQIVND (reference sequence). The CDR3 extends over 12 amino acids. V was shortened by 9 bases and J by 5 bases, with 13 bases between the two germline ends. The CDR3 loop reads CASEEGDYGYTF. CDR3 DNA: TGTGCCAGCGAGGAGGGCGATTATGGCTACACCTTC.

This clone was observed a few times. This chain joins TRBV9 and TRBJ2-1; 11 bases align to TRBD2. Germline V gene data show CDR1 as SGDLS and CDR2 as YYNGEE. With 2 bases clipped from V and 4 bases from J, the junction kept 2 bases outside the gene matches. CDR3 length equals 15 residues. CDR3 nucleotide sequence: TGTGCCAGCAGCGTTAGCGGGGGGGATTACAATGAGCAGTTCTTC. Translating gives CASSVSGGDYNEQFF.

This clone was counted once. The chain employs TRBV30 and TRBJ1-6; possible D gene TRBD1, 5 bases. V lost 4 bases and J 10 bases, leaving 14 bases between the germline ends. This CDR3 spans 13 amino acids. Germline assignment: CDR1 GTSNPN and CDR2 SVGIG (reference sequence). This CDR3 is CAWNWREGSPLHF. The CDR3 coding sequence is TGTGCCTGGAATTGGAGGGAGGGGTCACCCCTCCACTTT.